This TCR beta chain was profiled in a study of blood T cells in healthy people across ages. Germline-derived CDR1 and CDR2 are SGHAT and FQDESV (reference sequence). V dropped 6 bases and J dropped 11; count of bases not matched to a gene: 11. CDR3 length: 14 residues. The use of a sample-barcoded 5' primer and a J-beta primer mix characterized a second PCR of about 7 to 12 cycles. In TCRdb, the 5' RACE reads were re-called with MiXCR into one record per CDR3 protein. The sample lists 730,000 or so distinct CDR3 sequences; roughly 41% were seen once. The TCR comes from a woman in her fifties or sixties in good health. The V call is TRBV11-1, the J call TRBJ2-5, with 11 bases matching TRBD2. The specimen was blood. The CDR3 here is CASSKLAGAYAQYF. As DNA, the CDR3 is TGTGCCAGCAGTAAACTAGCGGGAGCTTACGCGCAGTACTTC.